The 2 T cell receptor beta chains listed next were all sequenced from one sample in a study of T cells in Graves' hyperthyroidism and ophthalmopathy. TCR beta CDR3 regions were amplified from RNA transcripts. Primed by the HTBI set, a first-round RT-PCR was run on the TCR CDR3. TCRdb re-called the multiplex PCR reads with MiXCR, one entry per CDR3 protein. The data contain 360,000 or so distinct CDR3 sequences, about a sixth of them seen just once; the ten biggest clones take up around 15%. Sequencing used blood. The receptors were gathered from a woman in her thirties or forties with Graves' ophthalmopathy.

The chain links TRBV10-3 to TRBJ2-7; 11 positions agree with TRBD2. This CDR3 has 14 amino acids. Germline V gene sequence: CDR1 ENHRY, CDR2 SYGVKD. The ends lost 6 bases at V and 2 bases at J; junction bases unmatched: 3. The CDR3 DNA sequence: TGTGCCATCAGGACTAGCGGGGCCGCCTACGAGCAGTACTTC. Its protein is CAIRTSGAAYEQYF.

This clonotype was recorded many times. CDR3 amino acids: CASSLSDSQGYTF. CDR3 nucleotide sequence: TGCGCCAGCAGCTTGTCAGACAGCCAAGGCTACACCTTC. The genes are TRBV5-1 and TRBJ1-2; maybe TRBD1 (5 bases). Per germline, CDR1 SGHRS and CDR2 YFSETQ. The germline V and J ends were trimmed by 1 base and 8 bases, with 12 bases remaining between them. The CDR3 is made up of 13 amino acids.